The following is a T cell receptor (beta chain) sequence with its context. The antigen remains unidentified. Method: immunoSEQ multiplex PCR; TCRdb's copy keeps in-frame clones and lacks some. The sample has about 80,000 clones; around 90% are singletons. CDR3 length equals 16 residues. Germline loops: CDR1 SGHDN, CDR2 FVKESK. The ends were cut back, 4 bases at V and 2 bases at J, with 12 bases in the middle. The record originates from a study of OX40 agonist ivuxolimab in advanced cancers. Study context: In this trial design, patients received ivuxolimab intravenously at 0.01 to 10 mg/kg every 2 weeks. Dose-escalation patients were diagnosed with hepatocellular carcinoma, melanoma, renal cell cancer or head and neck cancer.

General study findings and limits: Dosing at 0.1 to 3.0 mg/kg was accompanied by clonal expansion of CD4+ and CD8+ blood T cells by week 6.

This TCR was recovered from an adult with an advanced solid tumor such as melanoma, head and neck, liver or kidney cancer. The specimen comprised CD4+ or CD8+ T cells sorted from blood, sampled in a trial of the OX40 agonist ivuxolimab. J is TRBJ1-6 and V is TRBV14; D is undetermined. CDR3: CASSRFGQTYNSPLHF. As DNA, the CDR3 is TGTGCCAGCAGCCGATTCGGGCAGACCTATAATTCACCCCTCCACTTT.